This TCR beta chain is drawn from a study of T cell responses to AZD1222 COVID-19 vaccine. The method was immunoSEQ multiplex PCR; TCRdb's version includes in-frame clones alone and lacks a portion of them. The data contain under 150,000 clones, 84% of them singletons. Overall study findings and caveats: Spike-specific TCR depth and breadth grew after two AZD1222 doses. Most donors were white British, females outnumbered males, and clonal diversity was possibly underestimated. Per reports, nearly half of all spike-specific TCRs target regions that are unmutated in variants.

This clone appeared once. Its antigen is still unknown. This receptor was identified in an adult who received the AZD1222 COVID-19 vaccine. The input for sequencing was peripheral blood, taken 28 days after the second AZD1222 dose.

The CDR3 nucleotides read TGTGCCAGCAGCCTGCTGCAGGGGCGCAATCAGCCCCAGCATTTT. This codes for CASSLLQGRNQPQHF. The rearrangement joins TRBV7-6 to TRBJ1-5; possible D gene TRBD1, 6 bases. Trimming stripped 5 bases from V and 2 bases from J, with 13 bases between. This CDR3 has 15 residues. Germline-derived CDR1 and CDR2 are SGHVS and FNYEAQ.